What follows is one TCR beta chain and its context. The antigen is unknown. The iRepertoire nested amplicon-rescue multiplex PCR amplified TCR alpha and beta CDR3s from RNA. One-step reverse transcription and amplification started from approximately 100-400 ng of tissue mRNA or PBMC total RNA. TCRdb ran MiXCR on the multiplex PCR reads and lists one entry per CDR3 protein. The table includes over 120,000 distinct CDR3 sequences, 30% to 40% detected once. This sample is part of a study of glioma-infiltrating T cells. Broader study findings: Above-expected tissue-blood divergence occurred in all gliomas, most in low-grade ones. Tissue and blood shared very few CDR3 sequences.

The germline V gene encodes CDR1 SGHTA and CDR2 FQGNSA. V dropped 3 bases and J dropped 1; count of bases not matched to a gene: 9. CDR3 size: 16 residues. V usage is TRBV7-2 and J usage is TRBJ2-7, with TRBD1 matching 7 bases. Sequencing was carried out using glioma tissue, nonneoplastic brain tissue, or PBMCs (not recorded which). This clonotype originated in a human donor with low-grade glioma or glioblastoma, undergoing nonglioma brain surgery, or in good health (not recorded which). This chain's CDR3 is CASSLRGGAGSYEQYF. CDR3 bases: TGTGCCAGCAGCTTGAGAGGGGGCGCCGGTTCCTACGAGCAGTACTTC.